This T cell receptor beta chain was sequenced for a study of control samples from healthy donors and cancer patients. Profiling relied on immunoSEQ multiplex PCR, and the TCRdb table lists in-frame clones only, not all of them. The data show 78,000 or so clones, roughly 80% seen once. The sample holds one count of this clone. In germline, CDR1 is MNHEY, CDR2 SVGAGI. The ends were cut back, 6 bases at V and 0 bases at J, with 12 bases in the middle. This CDR3 spans 15 amino acids. The sample taken for sequencing was blood. The sequence was collected from a man aged 50 or older in good health. The chain carries TRBV6-5 and TRBJ1-5; TRBD1 is a possible D gene (6 bases). CDR3 residues: CASRSTGYSNQPQHF. Written as DNA, the CDR3 is TGTGCCAGCAGATCAACAGGGTATAGCAATCAGCCCCAGCATTTT.